This TCR beta chain was identified during a study of cytomegalovirus exposure and HLA in healthy donors. Whereas donors were nominally healthy upon sampling, unrecorded immune exposures were probable. Trimming took 2 bases from V and 4 from J, leaving 11 bases between them. Germline values: CDR1 SGHTA, CDR2 FQGNSA. The CDR3 spans 15 residues. Both 60 Vbeta primers and 13 Jbeta primers went into the PCR. Repertoires were generated with immunoSEQ multiplex PCR, while TCRdb's copy carries only in-frame clones and drops some. The profile shows a few hundred thousand clones, around 81% of them singletons. Whole-study results and caveats: Follow-up analysis found HLA locus-dependent TCR association rates, highest for DRB1 and lowest for HLA-C. In vitro data verified a few CMV-associated chains as specific for CMV antigens. Later on, a genetic analysis was performed. It linked a missense variant in DCLRE1C with V- and J-gene trimming of TCR beta.

This clone was detected a few times. Its antigen is unidentified. The TCR comes from an older woman in good health and CMV-seropositive. J is TRBJ2-2 and V is TRBV7-2, with a weak D call TRBD2 (6 bases). Sequences were obtained from PBMCs. Written as DNA, the CDR3 is TGTGCCAGCAGCTTAACCGGGCGGGGCACCGGGGAGCTGTTTTTT. The encoded protein is CASSLTGRGTGELFF. The whole variable domain, remainder taken from reference TRBV7-2 and TRBJ2-2, is GAGVSQSPSNKVTEKGKDVELRCDPISGHTALYWYRQSLGQGLEFLIYFQGNSAPDKSGLPSDRFSAERTGGSVSTLTIQRTQQEDSAVYLCASSLTGRGTGELFFGEGSRLTVL.